This T cell receptor (beta chain) was sequenced during a study of blood T cells in healthy people across ages. Turning to the study itself: With template switching, about one barcoded beta molecule was captured per two T cells. The study's findings and limits: Older age went with lower TCR beta diversity per million T cells, in a roughly linear way.

The use of a sample-barcoded 5' primer and a J-beta primer mix characterized a second PCR of roughly 6 to 11 cycles. All cDNA molecules were each tagged by a template-switch adaptor with 12 random nucleotides. Using its own MiXCR run on the 5' RACE reads, TCRdb lists one record per CDR3 protein. The sample has about 1,400,000 distinct CDR3 sequences; approximately 38% are singletons. Each donor gave roughly 9.8 milliliters of peripheral blood. CDR3 length: 12 amino acids. Germline lookup yields CDR1 MNHNS and CDR2 SASEGT. V dropped 1 base and J dropped 6 bases, with 6 bases sitting between them. In regard to this clonotype: Its specificity is not known.

The chain uses TRBV6-1 and TRBJ1-2; tentative D call: TRBD1 (5 bases). The sequenced sample was blood. This clonotype originated in a woman in her late teens or twenties in good health. DNA for the CDR3: TGTGCCAGCAGTGAAGTGGGGGATGGCTACACCTTC. Translated, it gives CASSEVGDGYTF.